These 2 T cell receptor beta chains were sequenced from one sample in a study of blood T cell repertoires in COVID-19. Only in-frame clones appear in the TCRdb table, and some are missing; sequencing was by immunoSEQ multiplex PCR. The sample contains around 470,000 clones, 85% to 90% of which appear only once. Sequenced: peripheral blood. The receptors were gathered from a young man with COVID-19, enrolled during active disease.

This clone appeared a few times. The chain couples TRBV19 to TRBJ2-2; D gene uncertain. The germline V gene has CDR1 LNHDA and CDR2 SQIVND (reference sequence). Trimming shortened V by 5 bases and J by 11 bases, and 15 bases separated the two germline ends. The CDR3 has 13 amino acids. DNA for the CDR3: TGTGCCAGTAGTCGAGCGACCGTCTCCGAGCTGTTTTTT. This encodes CASSRATVSELFF. Using reference TRBV19 and TRBJ2-2 for the parts outside the CDR3, the full variable domain is DGGITQSPKYLFRKEGQNVTLSCEQNLNHDAMYWYRQDPGQGLRLIYYSQIVNDFQKGDIAEGYSVSREKKESFPLTVTSAQKNPTAFYLCASSRATVSELFFGEGSRLTVL.

The CDR3 region has the DNA TGTGCCAGCAGCCGAATAGGCGAGCGGGCGAACAATGAGCAGTTCTTC. Its translation is CASSRIGERANNEQFF. The V and J genes are TRBV7-3 and TRBJ2-1; possibly TRBD2 for D (6 bases). The CDR3 totals 16 residues. The V gene's germline CDR1 is SGHTA and CDR2 FQGTGA. V was clipped by 5 bases and J by 5 bases, with 19 bases between them.